The source of this TCR beta chain is a study of T cell responses to AZD1222 COVID-19 vaccine. General study results and limits: At baseline, just five to seven AZD1222 recipients tested seropositive. Two AZD1222 doses significantly raised spike-specific TCR breadth and depth over controls. CD4 TCRs associated with vaccination spanned spike, dominating at 160-218 and 743-854.

Clones were read by immunoSEQ multiplex PCR, and TCRdb kept only the in-frame ones, dropping some. The sample records about 84,000 clones, roughly 88% being singletons. Trimming stripped 0 bases from V and 6 bases from J, with 9 bases between. The germline gives CDR1 SGHRS, CDR2 YFSETQ. CDR3 length equals 13 residues. In regard to this clone: Its antigen is still unknown.

Sequenced material: peripheral blood, taken 28 days after the second AZD1222 dose. This TCR was sampled from an adult who received the AZD1222 COVID-19 vaccine. This chain joins TRBV5-1 and TRBJ1-1; D is ambiguous. CDR3 sequence (DNA): TGCGCCAGCAGCTTGGAAATTGGGGCTGAAGCTTTCTTT. This translates into CASSLEIGAEAFF.